Presented here are 28 T cell receptor beta chains from one specimen sequenced in a study of blood T cell repertoires in COVID-19 (dated by TCRdb to 2019 to 2021). The library was built by means of the immunoSEQ multiplex PCR assay. TCRdb limited this immuneACCESS table to in-frame rearrangements with V and J called. A share of clones is missing; checked studies link under half to unresolved V genes, and the rest is unexplained. The table for this sample lists roughly 30,000 clones; roughly 87% of them were counted only once. The top ten clonotypes cover roughly 10% of the sample. The sample comprised peripheral blood. These receptors came from a human donor in a cohort sampled during active COVID-19.

V usage is TRBV6-5 and J usage is TRBJ1-2; 8 bases fit TRBD1. The germline V gene has CDR1 MNHEY and CDR2 SVGAGI. This CDR3 has 15 amino acids. Trimming removed 6 bases from V and 2 bases from J; junction bases left unmatched: 8. The chain's CDR3 is CASRKTGVENYGYTF. Written as DNA, the CDR3 is TGTGCCAGCAGGAAGACAGGGGTTGAGAACTATGGCTACACCTTC.

The chain recombines TRBV19 with TRBJ2-2, with 8 nucleotides matching TRBD1. V shed 5 bases, J shed 1 base, and the junction held 15 bases outside the gene matches. Looked up from germline, CDR1 is LNHDA and CDR2 is SQIVND (reference sequence). The CDR3 is made up of 19 amino acids. This chain's CDR3 is CASSSAVGTGLRNTGELFF. CDR3 bases: TGTGCCAGTAGTTCCGCAGTGGGGACAGGTCTTAGGAACACCGGGGAGCTGTTTTTT.

The chain recombines TRBV5-1 with TRBJ1-4; possibly TRBD1 for D (6 bases). This CDR3 is 14 amino acids long. The germline V gene has CDR1 SGHRS and CDR2 YFSETQ. The V gene lost 2 bases and the J gene lost 6 bases, with 11 bases spanning the gap. The CDR3 loop is CASSLGRGDEKLFF. The CDR3 region has the DNA TGCGCCAGCAGCTTAGGCAGGGGTGATGAAAAACTGTTTTTT. The full variable domain, with the rest looked up from reference TRBV5-1 and TRBJ1-4, is KAGVTQTPRYLIKTRGQQVTLSCSPISGHRSVSWYQQTPGQGLQFLFEYFSETQRNKGNFPGRFSGRQFSNSRSEMNVSTLELGDSALYLCASSLGRGDEKLFFGSGTQLSVL.

This rearrangement joins TRBV30 to TRBJ2-7, with a possible D match to TRBD1 (6 bases). The CDR3 length is 13 residues. V shed 3 bases and J shed 2 bases, with 11 bases lying between them. Per germline, CDR1 GTSNPN and CDR2 SVGIG (reference sequence). The CDR3 sequence: CAWRVGGTYEQYF. In DNA, the CDR3 is TGTGCCTGGAGAGTAGGGGGAACCTACGAGCAGTACTTC.

The chain is built from TRBV21-1 and TRBJ2-3; the table's D gene call, TRBD2, was not cross checked with the DNA. TRBV21-1 is a pseudogene. There are 20 residues in the CDR3. The CDR3 sequence is CASRLRLAGVGWTSTDTQYF. CDR3 nucleotide sequence: TGTGCCAGCAGACTCAGACTAGCGGGAGTGGGATGGACTAGCACAGATACGCAGTATTTT.

The chain recombines TRBV2 with TRBJ2-5; 8 bases line up with TRBD2. Germline values: CDR1 SNHLY, CDR2 FYNNEI. V shed 3 bases and J 4 bases; nucleotides not matched to a gene: 7. This CDR3 is 15 amino acids long. CDR3 coding DNA: TGTGCCAGCAGTGACCTAGGACTAGCTTCAGAGACCCAGTACTTC. Its translation: CASSDLGLASETQYF.

The chain carries TRBV5-4 and TRBJ2-1; D gene uncertain. This CDR3 has 16 residues. The germline gives CDR1 SGHNT, CDR2 YYREEE (reference sequence). V was cut by 5 bases and J by 8 bases, with 23 bases left in between. Written as DNA, the CDR3 is TGTGCCAGCAGTGATTTGATGGGCTTTTCATTTCATGAGCAGTTCTTC. This sequence encodes CASSDLMGFSFHEQFF.

This rearrangement joins TRBV7-2 to TRBJ2-1; D is possibly TRBD2 (6 bases). The V end was cut by 5 bases, the J end by 10 bases, with 12 bases between. The germline V gene encodes CDR1 SGHTA and CDR2 FQGNSA. This CDR3 has 12 residues. CDR3 sequence: CASSKGRGEQFF. DNA for the CDR3: TGTGCCAGCAGCAAGGGGCGGGGAGAGCAGTTCTTC.

By share, this clone counts as medium-sized (0.01 to 0.1%). The chain joins TRBV27 to TRBJ1-6; 8 bases align to TRBD1. CDR3 length: 16 residues. The J segment lost 4 bases and the V segment lost 10 bases, leaving 12 bases of the junction unmatched. Germline lookup yields CDR1 MNHEY and CDR2 SMNVEV (reference sequence). The CDR3 bases are TGTGCCACCAACTCGAACAGGGGGTTGTATAATTCACCCCTCCACTTT. Protein: CATNSNRGLYNSPLHF.

This chain links TRBV4-1 with TRBJ2-7; TRBD1 is a possible D gene (5 bases). Per the germline V gene, CDR1 is MGHRA and CDR2 is YSYEKL. CDR3 size: 16 residues. The V end lost 4 bases, the J end lost 3 bases, and 19 bases lay between the germline ends. The CDR3 coding sequence is TGCGCCAGCAGCCGGTATACAGGACCCGAGGACTACGAGCAGTACTTC. Amino acids: CASSRYTGPEDYEQYF.

The chain recombines TRBV6-5 with TRBJ2-7; 11 positions match TRBD2. Germline lookup yields CDR1 MNHEY and CDR2 SVGAGI. The junction had 4 bases not matched to a gene; V was cut back by 4 bases and J by 5 bases. The CDR3 runs to 14 residues. The CDR3 sequence is CASSLGLAVDEQYF. The CDR3 nucleotides are TGTGCCAGCAGTTTGGGACTAGCGGTCGACGAGCAGTACTTC.

The J gene is TRBJ2-7, the V gene TRBV5-5; 10 bases fit TRBD2. The length of the CDR3 is 17 residues. Germline V CDR1 and CDR2: SGHKS, YYEKEE (reference sequence). The V and J ends lost 0 bases and 1 base, in that order; junction bases with no gene match: 7. The CDR3 DNA reads TGTGCCAGCAGCTTGGCTTCTAGCGGGAGTTGGTCCTACGAGCAGTACTTC. Residues: CASSLASSGSWSYEQYF.

The chain uses TRBV2 and TRBJ1-6, with TRBD1 matching 7 bases. Germline V lookup: CDR1 SNHLY, CDR2 FYNNEI. The CDR3 covers 15 residues. The V gene end was trimmed by 6 bases and the J gene end by 5 bases; junction bases not matched to a gene: 7. The CDR3 here is CASRFDRANNSPLHF. The CDR3 nucleotides read TGTGCCAGCAGATTCGACAGGGCGAATAATTCACCCCTCCACTTT.

This clone was counted a few times. V and J are TRBV19 and TRBJ1-6, with D hard to call. Germline V CDR1 and CDR2: LNHDA, SQIVND (reference sequence). CDR3 size: 13 residues. The CDR3: CAAAVGRGSPLHF. CDR3 in DNA: TGTGCTGCTGCTGTAGGGAGAGGCTCACCCCTCCACTTT.

The chain is built from TRBV14 and TRBJ2-1, with TRBD2 matching 13 bases. This CDR3 region has 21 residues. V gave up 1 base and J gave up 0 bases; unmatched junction bases: 12. Looked up from germline, CDR1 is SGHDN and CDR2 is FVKESK. Written as DNA, the CDR3 is TGTGCCAGCAGCCAAGGCGGACTAGCGGGGGCCATCTTGAGCTCCTACAATGAGCAGTTCTTC. Protein sequence: CASSQGGLAGAILSSYNEQFF.

The chain is built from TRBV5-6 and TRBJ2-5; weak D call: TRBD1 (5 bases). The CDR3 runs 14 residues. Trimming took 6 bases from V and 1 from J, leaving 13 bases between them. Per the germline V gene, CDR1 is SGHDT and CDR2 is YYEEEE. Here the CDR3 reads CASTNPGAQETQYF. The CDR3 nucleotides are TGTGCCAGCACCAACCCTGGGGCCCAAGAGACCCAGTACTTC.

The chain links TRBV11-2 to TRBJ2-1; D remains ambiguous. Germline CDR1 SGHAT, CDR2 FQNNGV. The CDR3 sequence is 17 residues long. The ends were cut back, 1 base at V and 0 bases at J, with 13 bases in the middle. In DNA form, the CDR3 reads TGTGCCAGCAGCTTAGTGGCCAGGTCGAGCTCCTACAATGAGCAGTTCTTC. It yields the protein CASSLVARSSSYNEQFF.

This rearrangement joins TRBV2 to TRBJ2-3, with D possibly TRBD2 on 6 matching bases. Germline assignment: CDR1 SNHLY and CDR2 FYNNEI. The germline V and J ends were trimmed by 5 bases and 1 base, with 13 bases remaining between them. The length of the CDR3 is 15 residues. The CDR3 sequence is CASSRVGLGTDTQYF. Written as DNA, the CDR3 is TGTGCCAGCAGTAGGGTGGGACTCGGCACAGATACGCAGTATTTT.

The V call is TRBV6-2 or TRBV6-3, the J call TRBJ1-1; D may be TRBD1 (6 bases). The germline V and J ends were trimmed by 2 bases and 5 bases, with 15 bases remaining between them. The V gene's germline CDR1 is MNHEY and CDR2 SVGEGT. The CDR3 has 15 amino acids. The CDR3 nucleotides are TGTGCCAGCAGTTACCGACTGGGGGCGAAGACTGAAGCTTTCTTT. As protein: CASSYRLGAKTEAFF.

To note about this clone: Mismatch with germline at one junction end may stem from a read error. The chain has TRBV5-1 and TRBJ2-3, with D uncertain. Germline V gene sequence: CDR1 SGHRS, CDR2 YFSETQ. The CDR3 loop spans 14 amino acids. This chain's CDR3 is CATSTGVSTDTQYF. The CDR3 DNA sequence: TGCGCCACCAGCACGGGTGTTTCCACAGATACGCAGTATTTT.

The V and J genes are TRBV24-1 and TRBJ2-5; the D gene is possibly TRBD2 (5 bases). Trimming took off 4 bases at V and 3 bases at J, with 8 bases between the two ends. The length of the CDR3 is 13 residues. Germline CDR1 KGHDR, CDR2 SFDVKD. DNA for the CDR3: TGTGCCACCAGTGACGGTAGCGAAGAGACCCAGTACTTC. This gives the protein CATSDGSEETQYF.

J is TRBJ2-2 and V is TRBV5-1; 9 bases map to TRBD1. Germline CDR1 is SGHRS and CDR2 is YFSETQ. The CDR3 has 15 residues. V shed 4 bases, J shed 5 bases, and the junction held 6 bases outside the gene matches. The CDR3, as DNA: TGCGCCAGCAGCAATACGACAGGGGGGACCGGGGAGCTGTTTTTT. Amino acids: CASSNTTGGTGELFF. Combining the CDR3 with reference TRBV5-1 and TRBJ2-2 gives the whole variable domain KAGVTQTPRYLIKTRGQQVTLSCSPISGHRSVSWYQQTPGQGLQFLFEYFSETQRNKGNFPGRFSGRQFSNSRSEMNVSTLELGDSALYLCASSNTTGGTGELFFGEGSRLTVL.

The chain recombines TRBV6-2 or TRBV6-3 with TRBJ2-7, with D maybe TRBD2 (5 bases). This CDR3 comprises 15 residues. CDR1 MNHEY and CDR2 SVGEGT come from the germline V gene. Trimming took off 5 bases at V and 2 bases at J, with 16 bases between the two ends. The CDR3 here is CASSAELGSPYEQYF. The CDR3 DNA is TGTGCCAGCAGTGCCGAATTGGGGAGTCCCTACGAGCAGTACTTC.

The chain is built from TRBV5-1 and TRBJ1-2; the D is unclear. V lost 4 bases and J lost 4, with 8 bases in between. Germline lookup yields CDR1 SGHRS and CDR2 YFSETQ. There are 12 residues in the CDR3. This CDR3 is CASSLSGYGYTF. CDR3 in DNA: TGCGCCAGCAGCCTGTCCGGCTATGGCTACACCTTC.

The J gene is TRBJ2-2, the V gene TRBV7-9; 7 bases are a match to TRBD1. The V and J ends lost 3 bases and 5 bases, in that order; junction bases with no gene match: 6. The CDR3 sequence is 15 residues long. Germline CDR1 reads SEHNR; CDR2 reads FQNEAQ (reference sequence). In DNA form, the CDR3 reads TGTGCCAGCAGCTTTCGGACAGGAACGACCGGGGAGCTGTTTTTT. Encoded protein: CASSFRTGTTGELFF.

V gene TRBV30 combines with J gene TRBJ2-7; D gene unclear. The CDR3 has 10 amino acids. Per the germline V gene, CDR1 is GTSNPN and CDR2 is SVGIG (reference sequence). V lost 5 bases to trimming and J lost 8 bases, with 10 bases between them. The DNA for the CDR3 is TGTGCCTGGGGTACTTTCAAGCAGTACTTC. Amino acid sequence: CAWGTFKQYF. The variable domain in full, with the rest retrieved from reference TRBV30 and TRBJ2-7, is SQTIHQWPATLVQPVGSPLSLECTVEGTSNPNLYWYRQAAGRGLQLLFYSVGIGQISSEVPQNLSASRPQDRQFILSSKKLLLSDSGFYLCAWGTFKQYFGPGTRLTVT.

The chain uses TRBV27 and TRBJ1-1; TRBD1 agrees at 10 bases. This CDR3 is built from 12 residues. The germline gives CDR1 MNHEY, CDR2 SMNVEV (reference sequence). V shed 5 bases and J 7 bases; nucleotides not matched to a gene: 1. This CDR3 reads CASSDRGLEAFF. DNA of the CDR3: TGTGCCAGCAGTGACAGGGGGCTTGAAGCTTTCTTT.

V usage is TRBV5-4 and J usage is TRBJ2-5, with 14 bases aligning to TRBD2. V shed 5 bases and J 3 bases; nucleotides not matched to a gene: 9. In germline, CDR1 is SGHNT, CDR2 YYREEE (reference sequence). The CDR3 length is 17 residues. The CDR3 reads CASSARKTSGGEETQYF. The CDR3 region has the DNA TGTGCCAGCAGTGCCAGAAAGACTAGCGGGGGGGAAGAGACCCAGTACTTC.